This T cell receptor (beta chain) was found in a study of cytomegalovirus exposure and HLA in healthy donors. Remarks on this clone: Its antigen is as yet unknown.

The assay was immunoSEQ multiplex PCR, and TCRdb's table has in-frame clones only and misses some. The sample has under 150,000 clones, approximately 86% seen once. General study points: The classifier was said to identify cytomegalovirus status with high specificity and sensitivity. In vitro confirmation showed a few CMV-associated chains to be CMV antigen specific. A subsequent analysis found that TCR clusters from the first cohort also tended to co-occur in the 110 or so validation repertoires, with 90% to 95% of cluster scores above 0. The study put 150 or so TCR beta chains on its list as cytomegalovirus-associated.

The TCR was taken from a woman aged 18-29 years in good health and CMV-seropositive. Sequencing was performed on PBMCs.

CDR3 nucleotide sequence: TGTGCCAGCACTCGGACAGGACTTGAAGCTTTCTTT. This gives the protein CASTRTGLEAFF. The genes are TRBV6-1 and TRBJ1-1; 7 bases map to TRBD1. In germline, CDR1 is MNHNS, CDR2 SASEGT. The CDR3 is made up of 12 amino acids. The V segment lost 7 bases and the J segment 7 bases; nucleotides outside the gene matches: 6.